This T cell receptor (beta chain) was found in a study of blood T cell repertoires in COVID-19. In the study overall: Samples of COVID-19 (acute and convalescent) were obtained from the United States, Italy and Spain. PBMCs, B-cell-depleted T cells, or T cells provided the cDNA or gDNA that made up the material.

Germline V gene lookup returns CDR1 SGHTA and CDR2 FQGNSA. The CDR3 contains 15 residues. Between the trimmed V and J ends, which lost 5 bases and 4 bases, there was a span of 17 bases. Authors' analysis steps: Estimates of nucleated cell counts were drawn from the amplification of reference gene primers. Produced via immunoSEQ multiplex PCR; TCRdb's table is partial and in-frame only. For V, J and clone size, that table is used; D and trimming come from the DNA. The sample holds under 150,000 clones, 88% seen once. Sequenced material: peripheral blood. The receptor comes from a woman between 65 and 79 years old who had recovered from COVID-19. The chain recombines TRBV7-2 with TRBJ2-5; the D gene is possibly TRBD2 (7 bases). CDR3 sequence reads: CASSQRGGGGETQYF. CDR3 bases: TGTGCCAGCAGCCAGAGGGGAGGGGGAGGAGAGACCCAGTACTTC.